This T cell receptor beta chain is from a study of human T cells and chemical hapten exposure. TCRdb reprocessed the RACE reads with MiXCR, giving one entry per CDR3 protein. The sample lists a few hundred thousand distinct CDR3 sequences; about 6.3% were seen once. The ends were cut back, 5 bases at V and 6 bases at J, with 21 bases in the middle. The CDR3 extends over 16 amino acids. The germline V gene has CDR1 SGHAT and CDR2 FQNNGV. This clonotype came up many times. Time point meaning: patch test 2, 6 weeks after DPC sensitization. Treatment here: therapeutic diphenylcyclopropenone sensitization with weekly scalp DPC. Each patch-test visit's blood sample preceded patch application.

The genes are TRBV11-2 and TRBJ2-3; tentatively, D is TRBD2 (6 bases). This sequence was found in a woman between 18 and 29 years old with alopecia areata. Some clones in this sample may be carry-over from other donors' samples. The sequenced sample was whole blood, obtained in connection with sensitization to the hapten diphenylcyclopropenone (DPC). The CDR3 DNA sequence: TGTGCCAGCAGCCCACGCCGGGACTCTACGGGGGATACGCAGTATTTT. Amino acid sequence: CASSPRRDSTGDTQYF.